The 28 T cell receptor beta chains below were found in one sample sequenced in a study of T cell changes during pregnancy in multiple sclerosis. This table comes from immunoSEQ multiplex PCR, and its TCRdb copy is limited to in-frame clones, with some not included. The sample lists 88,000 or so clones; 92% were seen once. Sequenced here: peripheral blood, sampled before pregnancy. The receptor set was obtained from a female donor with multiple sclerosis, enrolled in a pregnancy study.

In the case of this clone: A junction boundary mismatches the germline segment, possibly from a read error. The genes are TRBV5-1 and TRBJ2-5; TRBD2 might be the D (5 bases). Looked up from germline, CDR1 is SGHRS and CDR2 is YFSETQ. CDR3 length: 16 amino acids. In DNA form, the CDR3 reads TGCGCCAGCAGCTTGGGGGGAGCCCCCGCGAAAGAGACTCAGTACTTC. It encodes CASSLGGAPAKETQYF.

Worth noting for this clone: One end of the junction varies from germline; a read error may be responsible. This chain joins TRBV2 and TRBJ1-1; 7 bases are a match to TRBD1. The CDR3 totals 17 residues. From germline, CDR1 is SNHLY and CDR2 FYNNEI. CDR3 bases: TGTGCCAGCAGAGAAGGACAGGCATTCTTTATGAACACTGAAGCTTTCTTT. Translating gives CASREGQAFFMNTEAFF.

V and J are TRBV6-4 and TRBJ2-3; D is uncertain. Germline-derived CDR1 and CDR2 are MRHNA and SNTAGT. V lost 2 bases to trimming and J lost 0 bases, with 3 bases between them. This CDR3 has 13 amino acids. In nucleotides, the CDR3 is TGTGCCAGCAGTGACGGCAGCACAGATACGCAGTATTTT. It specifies CASSDGSTDTQYF.

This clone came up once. Here the CDR3 reads CASSYLRTDDTQYF. The DNA for the CDR3 is TGTGCCAGCAGTTACCTAAGGACAGACGATACGCAGTATTTT. The gene calls are TRBV27 and TRBJ2-3; D perhaps matches TRBD1 (6 bases). Trimming cost V 4 bases and J 6 bases, with 14 bases left between them. CDR3 length: 14 residues. Germline CDR1 is MNHEY and CDR2 is SMNVEV (reference sequence).

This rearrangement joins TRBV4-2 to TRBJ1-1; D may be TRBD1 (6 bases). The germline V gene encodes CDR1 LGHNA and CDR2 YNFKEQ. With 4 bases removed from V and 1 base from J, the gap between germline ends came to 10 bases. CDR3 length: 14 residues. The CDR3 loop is CASSRWTANTEAFF. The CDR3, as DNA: TGTGCCAGCAGCCGCTGGACAGCGAACACTGAAGCTTTCTTT.

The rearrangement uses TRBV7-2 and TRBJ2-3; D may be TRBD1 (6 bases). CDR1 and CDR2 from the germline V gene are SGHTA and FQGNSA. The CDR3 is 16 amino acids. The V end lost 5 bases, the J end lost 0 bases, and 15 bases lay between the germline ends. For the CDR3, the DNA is TGTGCCAGCAGCCCAGGGGCAGGGTTAAGCACAGATACGCAGTATTTT. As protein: CASSPGAGLSTDTQYF.

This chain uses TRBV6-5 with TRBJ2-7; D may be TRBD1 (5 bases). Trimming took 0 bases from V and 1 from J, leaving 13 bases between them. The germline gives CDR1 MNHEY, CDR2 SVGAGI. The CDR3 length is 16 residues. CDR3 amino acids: CASSYSLGVGSYEQYF. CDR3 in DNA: TGTGCCAGCAGTTACTCCTTAGGGGTTGGGTCCTACGAGCAGTACTTC.

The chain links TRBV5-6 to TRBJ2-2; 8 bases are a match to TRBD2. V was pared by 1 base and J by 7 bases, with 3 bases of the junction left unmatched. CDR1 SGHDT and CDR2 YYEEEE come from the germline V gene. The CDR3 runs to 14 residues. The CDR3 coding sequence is TGTGCCAGCAGCTTGATTAGCGGGGACGGGGAGCTGTTTTTT. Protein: CASSLISGDGELFF.

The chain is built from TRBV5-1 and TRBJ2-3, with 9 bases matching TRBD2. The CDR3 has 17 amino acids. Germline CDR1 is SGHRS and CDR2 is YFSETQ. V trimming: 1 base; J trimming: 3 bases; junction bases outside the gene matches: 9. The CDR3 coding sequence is TGCGCCAGCAGCTTGAGGGCGGGGGGGCTTCGTACAGATACGCAGTATTTT. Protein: CASSLRAGGLRTDTQYF.

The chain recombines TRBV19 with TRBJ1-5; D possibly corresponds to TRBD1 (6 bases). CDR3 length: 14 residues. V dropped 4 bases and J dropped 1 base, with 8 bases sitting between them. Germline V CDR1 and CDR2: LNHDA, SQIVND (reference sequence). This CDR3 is CASSTGASNQPQHF. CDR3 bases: TGTGCCAGTAGTACAGGGGCGAGCAATCAGCCCCAGCATTTT. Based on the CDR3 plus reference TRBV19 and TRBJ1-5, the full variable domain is DGGITQSPKYLFRKEGQNVTLSCEQNLNHDAMYWYRQDPGQGLRLIYYSQIVNDFQKGDIAEGYSVSREKKESFPLTVTSAQKNPTAFYLCASSTGASNQPQHFGDGTRLSIL.

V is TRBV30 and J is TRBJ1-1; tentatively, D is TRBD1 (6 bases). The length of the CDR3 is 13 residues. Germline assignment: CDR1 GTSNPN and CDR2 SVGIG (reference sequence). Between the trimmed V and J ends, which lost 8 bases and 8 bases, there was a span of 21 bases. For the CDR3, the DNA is TGTGCCAGAATCCGGACAGCCTCCTTCGAAGCTTTCTTT. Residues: CARIRTASFEAFF.

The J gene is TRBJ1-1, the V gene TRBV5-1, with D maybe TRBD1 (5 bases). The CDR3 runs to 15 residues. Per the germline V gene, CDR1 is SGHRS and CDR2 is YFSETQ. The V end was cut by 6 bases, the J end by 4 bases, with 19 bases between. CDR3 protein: CASTRDGRRVTEAFF. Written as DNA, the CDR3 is TGCGCCAGCACCCGGGACGGGAGGAGGGTCACTGAAGCTTTCTTT.

The CDR3 DNA reads TGTGCCAGCGGGATCGGAGGGGAGCAGTTCTTC. Translating it yields CASGIGGEQFF. This sequence joins TRBV6-5 and TRBJ2-1; possible D gene TRBD2, 6 bases. Germline V gene lookup returns CDR1 MNHEY and CDR2 SVGAGI. The CDR3 length is 11 residues. The germline V and J ends were trimmed by 8 bases and 10 bases, with 12 bases remaining between them.

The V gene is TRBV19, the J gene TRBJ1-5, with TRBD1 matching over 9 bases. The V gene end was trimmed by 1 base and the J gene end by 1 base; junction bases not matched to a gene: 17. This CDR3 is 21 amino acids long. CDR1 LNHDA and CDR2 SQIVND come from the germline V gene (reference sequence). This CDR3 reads CASSIGKGQGYSKISNQPQHF. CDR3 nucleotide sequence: TGTGCCAGTAGTATAGGGAAGGGACAGGGTTATAGCAAGATCAGCAATCAGCCCCAGCATTTT.

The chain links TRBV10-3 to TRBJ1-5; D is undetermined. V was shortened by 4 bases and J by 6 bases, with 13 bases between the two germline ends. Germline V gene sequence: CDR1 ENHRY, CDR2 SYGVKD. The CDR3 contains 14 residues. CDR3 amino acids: CAISANYEGQPQHF. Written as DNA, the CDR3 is TGTGCCATCAGTGCTAACTATGAAGGTCAGCCCCAGCATTTT.

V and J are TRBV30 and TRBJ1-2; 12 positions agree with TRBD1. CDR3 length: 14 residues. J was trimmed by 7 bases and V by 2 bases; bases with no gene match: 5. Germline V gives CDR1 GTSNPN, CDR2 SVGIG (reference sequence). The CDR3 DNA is TGTGCCTGGAGTCCGGGACAGGGGGCCGGTGGCTACACCTTC. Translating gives CAWSPGQGAGGYTF.

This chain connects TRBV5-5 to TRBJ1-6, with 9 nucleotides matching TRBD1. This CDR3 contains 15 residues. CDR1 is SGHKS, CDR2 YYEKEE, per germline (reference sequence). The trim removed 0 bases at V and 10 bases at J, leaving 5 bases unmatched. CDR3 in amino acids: CASSLGTGVGSPLHF. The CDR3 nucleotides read TGTGCCAGCAGCTTGGGGACAGGGGTAGGATCACCCCTCCACTTT. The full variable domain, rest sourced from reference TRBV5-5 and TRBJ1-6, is DAGVTQSPTHLIKTRGQQVTLRCSPISGHKSVSWYQQVLGQGPQFIFQYYEKEERGRGNFPDRFSARQFPNYSSELNVNALLLGDSALYLCASSLGTGVGSPLHFGNGTRLTVT.

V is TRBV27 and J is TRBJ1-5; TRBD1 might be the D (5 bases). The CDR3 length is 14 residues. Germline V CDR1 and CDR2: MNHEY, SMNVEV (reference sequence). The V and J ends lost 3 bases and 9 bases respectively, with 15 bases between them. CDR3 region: CASSFGQGFPPQHF. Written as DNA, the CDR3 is TGTGCCAGCAGTTTCGGGCAGGGTTTTCCGCCCCAGCATTTT.

The CDR3 reads CASSIRTGGGFNYGYTF. For the CDR3, the DNA is TGTGCCAGTAGTATCAGGACAGGAGGCGGATTTAACTATGGCTACACCTTC. The chain uses TRBV19 and TRBJ1-2, with 7 bases identical to TRBD1. V trimming: 3 bases; J trimming: 1 base; junction bases outside the gene matches: 11. The germline V gene has CDR1 LNHDA and CDR2 SQIVND (reference sequence). The length of the CDR3 is 17 residues. Full variable domain (remainder filled in from reference TRBV19 and TRBJ1-2): DGGITQSPKYLFRKEGQNVTLSCEQNLNHDAMYWYRQDPGQGLRLIYYSQIVNDFQKGDIAEGYSVSREKKESFPLTVTSAQKNPTAFYLCASSIRTGGGFNYGYTFGSGTRLTVV.

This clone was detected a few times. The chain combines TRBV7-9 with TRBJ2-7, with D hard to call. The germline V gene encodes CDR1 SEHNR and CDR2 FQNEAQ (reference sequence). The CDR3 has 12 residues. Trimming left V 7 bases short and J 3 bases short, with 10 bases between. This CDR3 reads CASIAGNYEQYF. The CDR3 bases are TGTGCCAGCATTGCAGGAAACTACGAGCAGTACTTC.

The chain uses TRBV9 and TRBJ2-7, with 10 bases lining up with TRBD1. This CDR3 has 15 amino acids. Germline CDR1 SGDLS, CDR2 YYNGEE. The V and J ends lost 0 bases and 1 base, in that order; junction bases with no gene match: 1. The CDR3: CASSVGDRGSYEQYF. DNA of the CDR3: TGTGCCAGCAGCGTAGGGGACAGGGGATCCTACGAGCAGTACTTC.

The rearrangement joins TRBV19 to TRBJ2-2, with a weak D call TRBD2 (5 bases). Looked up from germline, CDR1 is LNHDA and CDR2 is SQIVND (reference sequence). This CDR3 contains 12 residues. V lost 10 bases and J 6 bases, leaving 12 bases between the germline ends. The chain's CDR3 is CAIGRGAGELFF. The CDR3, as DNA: TGTGCCATAGGCCGGGGAGCCGGGGAGCTGTTTTTT.

CDR3 region: CAISPYRDTKKTEAFF. CDR3 DNA: TGTGCCATCAGTCCGTACCGGGACACCAAGAAGACTGAAGCTTTCTTT. The genes are TRBV10-3 and TRBJ1-1; D may be TRBD1 (6 bases). Germline V CDR1 and CDR2: ENHRY, SYGVKD. Trimming pared 5 bases from V and 5 bases from J, leaving 21 bases between. The CDR3 is 16 amino acids.

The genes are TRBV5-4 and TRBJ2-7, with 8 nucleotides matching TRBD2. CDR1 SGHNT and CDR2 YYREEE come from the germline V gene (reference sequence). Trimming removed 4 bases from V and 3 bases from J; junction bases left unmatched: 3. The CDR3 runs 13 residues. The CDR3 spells CASSQRGNYEQYF. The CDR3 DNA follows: TGTGCCAGCAGCCAGCGGGGGAACTACGAGCAGTACTTC. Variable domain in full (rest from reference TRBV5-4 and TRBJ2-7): ETGVTQSPTHLIKTRGQQVTLRCSSQSGHNTVSWYQQALGQGPQFIFQYYREEENGRGNFPPRFSGLQFPNYSSELNVNALELDDSALYLCASSQRGNYEQYFGPGTRLTVT.

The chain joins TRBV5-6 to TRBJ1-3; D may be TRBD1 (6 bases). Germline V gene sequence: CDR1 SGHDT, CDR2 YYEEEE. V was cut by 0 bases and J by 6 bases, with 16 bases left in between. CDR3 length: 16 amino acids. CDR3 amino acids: CASSLAGTITVNTIYF. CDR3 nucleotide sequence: TGTGCCAGCAGCTTGGCCGGGACAATCACAGTAAACACCATATATTTT.

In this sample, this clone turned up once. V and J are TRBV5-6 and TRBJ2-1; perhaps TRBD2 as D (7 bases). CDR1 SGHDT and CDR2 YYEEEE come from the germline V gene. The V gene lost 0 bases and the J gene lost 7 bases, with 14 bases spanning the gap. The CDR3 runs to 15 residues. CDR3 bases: TGTGCCAGCAGCTTGGAGGGGGGGCCATTTAATGAGCAGTTCTTC. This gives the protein CASSLEGGPFNEQFF.

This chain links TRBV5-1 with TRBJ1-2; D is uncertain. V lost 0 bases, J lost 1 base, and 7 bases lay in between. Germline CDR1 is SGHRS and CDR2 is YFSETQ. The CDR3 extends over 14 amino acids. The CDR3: CASSLDSHNYGYTF. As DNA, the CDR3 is TGCGCCAGCAGCTTGGACAGCCATAACTATGGCTACACCTTC.

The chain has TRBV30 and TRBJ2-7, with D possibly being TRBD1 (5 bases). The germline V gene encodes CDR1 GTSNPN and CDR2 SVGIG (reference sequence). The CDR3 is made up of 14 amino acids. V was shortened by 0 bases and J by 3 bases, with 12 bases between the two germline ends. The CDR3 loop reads CAWSVGQGSYEQYF. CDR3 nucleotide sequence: TGTGCCTGGAGTGTGGGGCAGGGAAGCTACGAGCAGTACTTC.